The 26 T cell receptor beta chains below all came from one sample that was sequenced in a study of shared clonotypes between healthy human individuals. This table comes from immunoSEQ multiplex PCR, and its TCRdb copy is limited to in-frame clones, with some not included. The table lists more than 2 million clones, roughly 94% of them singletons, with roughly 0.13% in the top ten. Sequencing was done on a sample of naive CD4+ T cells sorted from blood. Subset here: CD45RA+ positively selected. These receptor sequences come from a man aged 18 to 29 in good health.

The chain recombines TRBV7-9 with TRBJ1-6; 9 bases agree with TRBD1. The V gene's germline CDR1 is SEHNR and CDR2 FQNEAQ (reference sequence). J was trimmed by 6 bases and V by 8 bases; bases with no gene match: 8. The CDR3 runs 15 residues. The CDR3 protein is CASHKTGGINSPLHF. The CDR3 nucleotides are TGTGCCAGCCATAAAACAGGGGGCATTAATTCACCCCTCCACTTT.

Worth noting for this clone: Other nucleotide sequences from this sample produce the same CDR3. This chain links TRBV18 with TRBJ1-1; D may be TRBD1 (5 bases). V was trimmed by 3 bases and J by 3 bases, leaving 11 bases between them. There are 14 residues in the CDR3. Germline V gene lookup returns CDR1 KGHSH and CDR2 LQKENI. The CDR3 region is CASSPRQGDTEAFF. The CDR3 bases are TGTGCCAGCTCACCCCGTCAGGGTGACACTGAAGCTTTCTTT.

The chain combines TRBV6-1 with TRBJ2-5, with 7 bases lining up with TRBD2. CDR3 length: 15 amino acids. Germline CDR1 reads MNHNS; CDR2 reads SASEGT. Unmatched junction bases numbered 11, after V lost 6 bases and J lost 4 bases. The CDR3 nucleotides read TGTGCCAGCAGCGTTAAGGGAGGGTTGGCAGAGACCCAGTACTTC. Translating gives CASSVKGGLAETQYF.

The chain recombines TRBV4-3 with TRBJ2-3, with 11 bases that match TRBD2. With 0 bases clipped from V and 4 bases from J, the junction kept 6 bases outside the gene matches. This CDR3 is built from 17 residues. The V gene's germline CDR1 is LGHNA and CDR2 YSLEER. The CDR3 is CASSQEFSGRAADTQYF. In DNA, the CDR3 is TGCGCCAGCAGCCAAGAGTTTAGCGGGAGGGCCGCAGATACGCAGTATTTT.

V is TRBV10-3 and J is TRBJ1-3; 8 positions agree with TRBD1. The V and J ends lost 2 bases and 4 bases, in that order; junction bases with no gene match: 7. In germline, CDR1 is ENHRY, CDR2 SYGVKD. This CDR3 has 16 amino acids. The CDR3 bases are TGTGCCATCAGTGAGGGACAGGGAACGGGAGGAAACACCATATATTTT. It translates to CAISEGQGTGGNTIYF.

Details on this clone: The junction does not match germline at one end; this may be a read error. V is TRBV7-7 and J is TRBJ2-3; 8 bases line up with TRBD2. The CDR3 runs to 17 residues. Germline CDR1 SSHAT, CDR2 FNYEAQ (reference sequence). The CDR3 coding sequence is TGTGCTAGCAGCCCAAATTCATTACTAGCGGGCACAGATACGCAGTATTTT. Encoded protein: CASSPNSLLAGTDTQYF.

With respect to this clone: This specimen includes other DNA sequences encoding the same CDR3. The CDR3 here is CASSLTDTDTQYF. The DNA for the CDR3 is TGTGCCAGCAGCCTCACTGATACAGATACGCAGTATTTT. The chain links TRBV11-2 to TRBJ2-3; no clear D gene. Germline V gene lookup returns CDR1 SGHAT and CDR2 FQNNGV. The CDR3 extends over 13 amino acids. The V gene lost 5 bases and the J gene lost 3 bases, with 9 bases spanning the gap.

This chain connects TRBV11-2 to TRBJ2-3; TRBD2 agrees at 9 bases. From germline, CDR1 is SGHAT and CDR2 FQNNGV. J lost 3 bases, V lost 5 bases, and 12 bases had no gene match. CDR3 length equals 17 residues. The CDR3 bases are TGTGCCAGCAGCGACGGGGCTAGCGGGACGGTGACAGATACGCAGTATTTT. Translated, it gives CASSDGASGTVTDTQYF. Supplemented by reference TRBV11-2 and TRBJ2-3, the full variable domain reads EAGVAQSPRYKIIEKRQSVAFWCNPISGHATLYWYQQILGQGPKLLIQFQNNGVVDDSQLPKDRFSAERLKGVDSTLKIQPAKLEDSAVYLCASSDGASGTVTDTQYFGPGTRLTVL.

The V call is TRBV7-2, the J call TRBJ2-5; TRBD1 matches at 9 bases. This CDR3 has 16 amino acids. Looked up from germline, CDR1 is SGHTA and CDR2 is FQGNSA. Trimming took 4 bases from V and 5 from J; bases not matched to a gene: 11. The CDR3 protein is CASSYRGLPVSETQYF. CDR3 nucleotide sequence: TGTGCCAGCAGCTACAGGGGGCTCCCCGTTTCGGAGACCCAGTACTTC.

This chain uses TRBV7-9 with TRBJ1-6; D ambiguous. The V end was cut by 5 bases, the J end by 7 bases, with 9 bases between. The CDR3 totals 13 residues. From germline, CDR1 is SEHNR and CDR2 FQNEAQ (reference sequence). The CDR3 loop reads CASSLQGNSPLHF. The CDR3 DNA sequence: TGTGCCAGCAGCCTTCAAGGGAATTCACCCCTCCACTTT.

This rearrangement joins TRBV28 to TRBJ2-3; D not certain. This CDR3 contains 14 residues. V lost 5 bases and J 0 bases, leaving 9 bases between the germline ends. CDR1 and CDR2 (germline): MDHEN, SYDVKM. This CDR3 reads CASSPRVSTDTQYF. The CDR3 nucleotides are TGTGCCAGCAGTCCTCGTGTGAGCACAGATACGCAGTATTTT.

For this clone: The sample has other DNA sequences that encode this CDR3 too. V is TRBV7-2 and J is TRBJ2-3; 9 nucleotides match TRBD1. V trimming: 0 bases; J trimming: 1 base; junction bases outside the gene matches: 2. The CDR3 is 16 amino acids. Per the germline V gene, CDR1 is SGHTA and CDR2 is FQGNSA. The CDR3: CASSLARDRGTDTQYF. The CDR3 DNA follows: TGTGCCAGCAGCTTAGCCCGGGACAGGGGCACAGATACGCAGTATTTT.

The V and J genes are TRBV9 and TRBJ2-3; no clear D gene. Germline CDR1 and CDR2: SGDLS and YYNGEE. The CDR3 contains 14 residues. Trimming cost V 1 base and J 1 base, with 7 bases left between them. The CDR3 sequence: CASSVLSGTDTQYF. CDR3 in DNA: TGTGCCAGCAGCGTATTGTCGGGCACAGATACGCAGTATTTT. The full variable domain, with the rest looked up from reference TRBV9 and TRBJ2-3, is DSGVTQTPKHLITATGQRVTLRCSPRSGDLSVYWYQQSLDQGLQFLIQYYNGEERAKGNILERFSAQQFPDLHSELNLSSLELGDSALYFCASSVLSGTDTQYFGPGTRLTVL.

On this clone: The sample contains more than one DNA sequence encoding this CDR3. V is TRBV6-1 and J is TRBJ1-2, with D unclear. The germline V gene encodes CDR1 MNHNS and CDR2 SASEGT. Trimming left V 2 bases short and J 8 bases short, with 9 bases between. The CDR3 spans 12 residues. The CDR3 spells CASSEWGFGYTF. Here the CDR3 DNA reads TGTGCCAGCAGTGAATGGGGATTCGGCTACACCTTC.

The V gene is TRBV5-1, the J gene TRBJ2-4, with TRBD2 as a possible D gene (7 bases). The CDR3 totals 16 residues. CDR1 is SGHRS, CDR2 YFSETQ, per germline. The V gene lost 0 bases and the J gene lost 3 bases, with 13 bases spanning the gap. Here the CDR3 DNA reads TGCGCCAGCAGCTTGGGACCCGGGGGGCTCAAAAACATTCAGTACTTC. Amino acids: CASSLGPGGLKNIQYF. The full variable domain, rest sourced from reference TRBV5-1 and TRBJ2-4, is KAGVTQTPRYLIKTRGQQVTLSCSPISGHRSVSWYQQTPGQGLQFLFEYFSETQRNKGNFPGRFSGRQFSNSRSEMNVSTLELGDSALYLCASSLGPGGLKNIQYFGAGTRLSVL.

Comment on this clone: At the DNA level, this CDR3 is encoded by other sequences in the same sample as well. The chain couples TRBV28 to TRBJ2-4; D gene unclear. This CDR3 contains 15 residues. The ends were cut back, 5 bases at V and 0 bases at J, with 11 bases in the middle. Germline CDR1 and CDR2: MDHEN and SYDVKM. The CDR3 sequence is CASSPGTLAKNIQYF. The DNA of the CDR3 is TGTGCCAGCAGTCCGGGTACTCTAGCCAAAAACATTCAGTACTTC.

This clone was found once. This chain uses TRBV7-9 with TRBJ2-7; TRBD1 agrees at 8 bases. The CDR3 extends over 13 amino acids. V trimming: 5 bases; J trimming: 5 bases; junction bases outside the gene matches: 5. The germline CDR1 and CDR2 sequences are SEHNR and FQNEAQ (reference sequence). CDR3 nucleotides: TGTGCCAGCAGCCAGACAGGGGAAGACGAGCAGTACTTC. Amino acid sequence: CASSQTGEDEQYF.

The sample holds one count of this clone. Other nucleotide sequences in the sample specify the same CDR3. The CDR3 sequence: CASSQGQGSYEQYF. The DNA of the CDR3 is TGTGCCAGCAGTCAAGGACAGGGCTCCTACGAGCAGTACTTC. The chain has TRBV6-5 and TRBJ2-7, with TRBD1 matching over 8 bases. V lost 5 bases to trimming and J lost 0 bases; unmatched junction nucleotides: 3. CDR1 and CDR2 from the germline V gene are MNHEY and SVGAGI. The CDR3 totals 14 residues.

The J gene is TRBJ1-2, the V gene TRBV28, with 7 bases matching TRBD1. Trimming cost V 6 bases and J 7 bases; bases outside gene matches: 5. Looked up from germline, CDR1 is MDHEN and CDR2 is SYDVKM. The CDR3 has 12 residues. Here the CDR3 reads CASSDRDRGYTF. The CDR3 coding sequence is TGTGCCAGCAGCGACAGGGACCGTGGCTACACCTTC.

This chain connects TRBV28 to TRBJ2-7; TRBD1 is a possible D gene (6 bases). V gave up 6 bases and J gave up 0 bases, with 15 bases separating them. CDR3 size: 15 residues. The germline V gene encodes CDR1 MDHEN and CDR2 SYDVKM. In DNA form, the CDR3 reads TGTGCCAGCAGACAGGACAGTTTGGGCTCCTACGAGCAGTACTTC. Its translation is CASRQDSLGSYEQYF.

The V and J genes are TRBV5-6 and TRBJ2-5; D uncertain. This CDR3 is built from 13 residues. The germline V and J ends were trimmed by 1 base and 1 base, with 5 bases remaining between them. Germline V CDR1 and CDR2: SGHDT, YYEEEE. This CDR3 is CASSLPPQETQYF. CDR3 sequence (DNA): TGTGCCAGCAGCTTGCCACCCCAAGAGACCCAGTACTTC.

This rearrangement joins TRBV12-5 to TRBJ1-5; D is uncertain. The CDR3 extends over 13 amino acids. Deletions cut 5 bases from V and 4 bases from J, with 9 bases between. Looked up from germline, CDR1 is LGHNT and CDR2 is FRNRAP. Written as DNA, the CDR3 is TGTGCTAGTGGTCCGGGAATAAATCAGCCCCAGCATTTT. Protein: CASGPGINQPQHF.

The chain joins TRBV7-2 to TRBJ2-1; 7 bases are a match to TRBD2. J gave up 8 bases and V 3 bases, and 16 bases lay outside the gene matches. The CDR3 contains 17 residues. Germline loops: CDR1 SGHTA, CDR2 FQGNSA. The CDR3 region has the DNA TGTGCCAGCAGCTTCGTAGTCATGGCGGGAGTGGGCGATGAGCAGTTCTTC. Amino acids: CASSFVVMAGVGDEQFF.

The DNA for the CDR3 is TGTGCTAGTCGGTCAGGGATGGACACTGAAGCTTTCTTT. This sequence encodes CASRSGMDTEAFF. The V and J genes are TRBV12-5 and TRBJ1-1; TRBD1 is a possible D gene (5 bases). Germline V gene lookup returns CDR1 LGHNT and CDR2 FRNRAP. V was trimmed by 8 bases and J by 3 bases, leaving 13 bases between them. The CDR3 runs 13 residues.

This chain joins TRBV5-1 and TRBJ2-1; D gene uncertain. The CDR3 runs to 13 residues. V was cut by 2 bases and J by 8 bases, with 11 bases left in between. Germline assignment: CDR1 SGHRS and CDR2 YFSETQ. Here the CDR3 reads CASSFAGPDEQFF. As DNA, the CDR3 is TGCGCCAGCAGCTTCGCAGGTCCGGATGAGCAGTTCTTC.

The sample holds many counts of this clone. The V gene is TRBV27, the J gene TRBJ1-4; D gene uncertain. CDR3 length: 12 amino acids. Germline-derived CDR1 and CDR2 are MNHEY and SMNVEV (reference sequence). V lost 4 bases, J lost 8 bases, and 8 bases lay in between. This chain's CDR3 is CASSSKGEKLFF. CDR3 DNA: TGTGCCAGCAGTTCCAAAGGAGAAAAACTGTTTTTT. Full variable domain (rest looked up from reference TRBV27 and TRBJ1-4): EAQVTQNPRYLITVTGKKLTVTCSQNMNHEYMSWYRQDPGLGLRQIYYSMNVEVTDKGDVPEGYKVSRKEKRNFPLILESPSPNQTSLYFCASSSKGEKLFFGSGTQLSVL.